Listed below are T cell receptor beta chains from one sample, sequenced in a study of CD8+CD57+ T cells in acquired aplastic anemia. TCRdb reprocessed the reads with MiXCR, giving one entry per CDR3 protein. The sample has 150,000 to 200,000 distinct CDR3 sequences; less than 60% are singletons. Sequencing was done on a sample of sorted CD4+, CD8+, or CD8+CD57+ T cells (not recorded which) from PBMCs. The receptor set was obtained from a human donor with aplastic anemia. Both conserved end residues are part of each CDR3. D genes are given only for firm matches. Size values are once, few and many counts, or a class for expanded clones, and some rows have none.

>many|TRBD2|TRBJ2-7|TRBV30
CAWRRTSSYEQYF
TGTGCCTGGAGAAGGACTAGTTCCTACGAGCAGTACTTC
>many|TRBD1|TRBJ2-1|TRBV19
CASRAGTGGRYEQFF
TGTGCCAGTAGAGCCGGGACAGGGGGGAGGTATGAGCAGTTCTTC
>many|TRBD1|TRBJ2-5|TRBV5-1
CASSPPTGTETQYF
TGCGCCAGCAGCCCACCGACAGGGACCGAGACCCAGTACTTC
>many|TRBD2|TRBJ2-7|TRBV12-5
CASGLVLGSGGYEQYF
TGTGCTAGTGGTTTAGTCCTGGGTAGCGGGGGCTACGAGCAGTACTTC
>many|.|TRBJ2-7|TRBV20-1
CSAGPPGSEQYF
TGCAGTGCAGGACCCCCCGGGTCCGAGCAGTACTTC
>many|.|TRBJ2-5|TRBV7-8
CASSPIDPQETQYF
TGTGCCAGCAGCCCGATTGACCCACAAGAGACCCAGTACTTC
>many|TRBD1|TRBJ2-7|TRBV6-1
CASSPLPGQGIEQYF
TGTGCCAGCAGTCCTCTTCCGGGACAGGGGATCGAGCAGTACTTC
>.|.|TRBJ2-1|TRBV7-2
CASSQDSEQFF
TGTGCCAGCAGCCAAGACAGTGAACAATTCTTC
>many|.|TRBJ2-3|TRBV5-5
CASSAGSGSTDTQYF
TGTGCCAGCAGCGCCGGAAGCGGTAGCACAGATACGCAGTATTTT
>.|.|TRBJ2-2|TRBV7-9
CASSPVGGGELFF
TGTGCCAGCAGCCCCGTCGGGGGCGGGGAGCTGTTTTTT
>.|.|TRBJ2-6|TRBV24-1
CTTSTTGSLGANVLTF
TGTACCACCAGCACCACAGGGAGCCTCGGGGCCAACGTCCTGACCTTC
>many|.|TRBJ1-6|TRBV20-1
CSAWALRGFNFNSPLHF
TGCAGTGCTTGGGCGCTCAGGGGTTTCAATTTTAATTCACCCCTCCACTTT
>many|.|TRBJ2-7|TRBV20-1
CSARVPAGLNYEQYF
TGCAGTGCTAGAGTTCCGGCAGGGCTCAACTACGAGCAGTACTTC
>many|.|TRBJ2-3|TRBV19
CASIDRRGTDTQYF
TGTGCCAGTATAGACAGGAGAGGTACAGATACGCAGTATTTT
>.|.|TRBJ1-2|TRBV24-1
CATSDPTGDHTAGYTF
TGTGCCACCAGTGATCCCACCGGGGACCACACGGCTGGCTACACCTTC
>.|.|TRBJ1-1|TRBV5-1
CASSSTSGTEAFF
TGCGCCAGCAGCTCAACTAGCGGCACTGAAGCTTTCTTT
>.|.|TRBJ2-3|TRBV11-1
CASSLDGPISTDTQYF
TGTGCCAGCAGCCTAGACGGACCGATTAGCACAGATACGCAGTATTTT
>.|.|TRBJ2-5|TRBV10-3
CAISEMTGVPGGQYF
TGTGCCATCAGTGAAATGACAGGAGTACCGGGCGGCCAGTACTTC
>many|.|TRBJ1-2|TRBV9
CASSVEGHYGYTF
TGTGCCAGCAGCGTAGAAGGGCACTATGGCTACACCTTC
>.|.|TRBJ1-1|TRBV20-1
CSAKVSGFTEAFF
TGCAGTGCTAAAGTTTCAGGGTTTACTGAAGCTTTCTTT
>.|.|TRBJ2-7|TRBV15
CATSGDGGGHEQYF
TGTGCCACCAGCGGAGATGGAGGGGGCCACGAGCAGTACTTC
>.|.|TRBJ1-4|TRBV7-3
CASRRDEKLFF
TGTGCCAGCAGACGGGACGAAAAACTGTTTTTT
>once|.|TRBJ2-7|TRBV10-3
CAIRSTGTPYEQYF
TGTGCCATCAGATCCACAGGGACCCCCTACGAGCAGTACTTC
>.|TRBD2|TRBJ2-7|TRBV11-1
CASSSGTSKFGGYEQYF
TGTGCCAGCAGCTCCGGGACTAGCAAGTTCGGCGGCTACGAGCAGTACTTC
>.|.|TRBJ2-3|TRBV6-5
CASSWDARADTQYF
TGTGCCAGCAGTTGGGACGCCCGAGCAGATACGCAGTATTTT
>once|.|TRBJ1-1|TRBV9
CASSGVGGDTEAFF
TGTGCCAGCAGCGGAGTAGGAGGAGACACTGAAGCTTTCTTT
>many|TRBD1|TRBJ1-1|TRBV6-5
CASTRDREAFF
TGTGCCAGCACCCGGGACAGGGAAGCTTTCTTT
>many|TRBD2|TRBJ2-5|TRBV7-9
CASSSTGGLGGRETQYF
TGTGCCAGCAGCTCGACGGGGGGGCTAGGGGGTCGGGAGACCCAGTACTTC
>.|.|TRBJ2-7|TRBV3-1
CASSPLRASSYEQYF
TGTGCCAGCAGCCCCCTGAGGGCGAGCTCCTACGAGCAGTACTTC
>once|TRBD1|TRBJ2-7|TRBV24-1
CATSDTPGQGAYEQYF
TGTGCCACCAGCGATACTCCGGGACAGGGGGCCTACGAGCAGTACTTC
>.|TRBD2|TRBJ2-1|TRBV20-1
CSASRSGSDLNEQFF
TGCAGTGCTTCCCGTAGCGGGAGTGACTTAAATGAGCAGTTCTTC
>many|TRBD1|TRBJ1-2|TRBV20-1
CSARDRTSTPGGYTF
TGCAGTGCCAGGGACAGGACCTCTACCCCGGGTGGCTACACCTTC
>.|.|TRBJ2-6|TRBV20-1
CSAHPPGSGANVLTF
TGCAGTGCTCATCCTCCAGGGTCTGGGGCCAACGTCCTGACTTTC
>few|.|TRBJ1-1|TRBV19
CASTYKMNTEAFF
TGTGCCAGTACCTACAAGATGAACACTGAAGCTTTCTTT
>.|TRBD2|TRBJ2-1|TRBV7-9
CASSLTLAGVDEQFF
TGTGCCAGCAGCCTCACACTAGCGGGGGTGGATGAGCAGTTCTTC
>many|.|TRBJ1-5|TRBV19
CASSIDRVSNQPQHF
TGTGCCAGTAGTATTGATCGGGTTAGCAATCAGCCCCAGCATTTT
>.|.|TRBJ1-4|TRBV7-9
CASSLEVAEKLFF
TGTGCCAGCAGCTTAGAAGTCGCGGAAAAACTGTTTTTT
>.|TRBD2|TRBJ2-7|TRBV5-6
CASSAIISGAAYEQYF
TGTGCCAGCAGCGCAATTATCAGCGGGGCCGCCTACGAGCAGTACTTC
>many|.|TRBJ1-2|TRBV5-5
CASSLELGRKSYGYTF
TGTGCCAGCAGCTTGGAACTCGGACGGAAAAGCTATGGCTACACCTTC
>.|TRBD1|TRBJ2-3|TRBV18
CASSQGESTDTQYF
TGTGCCAGCTCCCAGGGGGAGAGCACAGATACGCAGTATTTT
>many|.|TRBJ2-3|TRBV5-1
CASSLVPSGGTDTQYF
TGCGCCAGCAGCTTGGTGCCTAGTGGGGGCACAGATACGCAGTATTTT
>few|.|TRBJ1-6|TRBV7-9
CASSPDLSSPLHF
TGTGCCAGCAGCCCGGACTTATCCTCACCCCTCCACTTT
>.|.|TRBJ2-5|TRBV7-9
CASSLVSGLGQETQYF
TGTGCCAGCAGCTTAGTGTCCGGGCTGGGCCAAGAGACCCAGTACTTC
>many|.|TRBJ2-1|TRBV12-3/TRBV12-4
CASTSDGSYNEQFF
TGTGCCAGCACCTCGGACGGCTCCTACAATGAGCAGTTCTTC
>.|.|TRBJ2-1|TRBV30
CAWEISSYNEQFF
TGTGCCTGGGAGATATCCTCCTACAATGAGCAGTTCTTC
>.|.|TRBJ2-1|TRBV24-1
CATSDWQGIEQFF
TGTGCCACCAGTGATTGGCAGGGGATTGAGCAGTTCTTC
>.|.|TRBJ1-6|TRBV15
CATSRDKGLGSYNSPLHF
TGTGCCACCAGCAGAGACAAGGGGTTGGGGTCCTATAATTCACCCCTCCACTTT
>.|.|TRBJ1-4|TRBV5-1
CASSLEGSRGEKLFF
TGCGCCAGCAGCTTGGAAGGAAGCCGCGGTGAAAAACTGTTTTTT
>many|TRBD2|TRBJ2-2|TRBV7-9
CATPIFVGTSTGELFF
TGTGCCACCCCGATTTTTGTAGGGACTAGCACCGGGGAGCTGTTTTTT
>.|.|TRBJ1-2|TRBV7-2
CASRAQGEGYTF
TGTGCCAGCAGAGCCCAGGGTGAGGGCTACACCTTC
>.|.|TRBJ2-5|TRBV29-1
CSVRKQETQYF
TGCAGCGTTCGTAAACAAGAGACCCAGTACTTC
>many|TRBD2|TRBJ2-2|TRBV14
CASSHPGTRDTGELFF
TGTGCCAGCAGCCATCCCGGGACTAGAGACACCGGGGAGCTGTTTTTT
>.|.|TRBJ2-2|TRBV7-9
CASSYNYGELFF
TGCGCCAGCAGCTACAACTACGGGGAGCTGTTTTTT
>.|.|TRBJ2-7|TRBV10-1
CASSRWGPYEQYF
TGTGCCAGCAGCCGGTGGGGGCCCTACGAGCAGTACTTC
>.|TRBD1|TRBJ1-2|TRBV7-8
CASTGGADGYTF
TGTGCCAGCACAGGGGGCGCAGATGGCTACACCTTC
>once|.|TRBJ2-7|TRBV24-1
CATRRTDSTYEQYF
TGTGCCACCAGGAGAACGGACAGTACCTACGAGCAGTACTTC
>few|.|TRBJ2-1|TRBV28
CASSLDFYRNEQFF
TGTGCCAGCAGCCTCGACTTCTATCGCAATGAGCAGTTCTTC
>.|TRBD1|TRBJ2-3|TRBV9
CASSGSTGGDAQYF
TGTGCCAGCAGCGGATCGACAGGGGGAGATGCGCAGTATTTT
>many|TRBD2|TRBJ2-1|TRBV14
CASSQRPGLAGASEQFF
TGTGCCAGCAGCCAGAGACCGGGACTAGCGGGAGCAAGTGAGCAGTTCTTC